Below, one TCR beta chain is given with its context. Antigen: not known. Sequencing used immunoSEQ multiplex PCR; TCRdb keeps in-frame clones, though not all of them. The sample has 30,000 to 35,000 clones, approximately 90% seen once. The data are from a study of OX40 agonist ivuxolimab in advanced cancers. Study-level points and caveats: The average count of expanded clones was higher among CD8+ T cells than among CD4+.

Losses at the gene ends were 2 bases for V and 3 bases for J; bases not matched to a gene: 10. Germline V gives CDR1 MNHNY, CDR2 SVGAGI (reference sequence). The CDR3 has 16 amino acids. This chain links TRBV6-6 with TRBJ2-7; 7 bases are shared with TRBD2. The source material was CD4+ or CD8+ T cells sorted from blood, sampled in a trial of the OX40 agonist ivuxolimab. The TCR was taken from an adult with an advanced solid tumor such as melanoma, head and neck, liver or kidney cancer. The CDR3 sequence is CASSYPQGSGNYEQYF. DNA for the CDR3: TGTGCCAGCAGTTACCCCCAAGGAAGCGGGAACTACGAGCAGTACTTC.